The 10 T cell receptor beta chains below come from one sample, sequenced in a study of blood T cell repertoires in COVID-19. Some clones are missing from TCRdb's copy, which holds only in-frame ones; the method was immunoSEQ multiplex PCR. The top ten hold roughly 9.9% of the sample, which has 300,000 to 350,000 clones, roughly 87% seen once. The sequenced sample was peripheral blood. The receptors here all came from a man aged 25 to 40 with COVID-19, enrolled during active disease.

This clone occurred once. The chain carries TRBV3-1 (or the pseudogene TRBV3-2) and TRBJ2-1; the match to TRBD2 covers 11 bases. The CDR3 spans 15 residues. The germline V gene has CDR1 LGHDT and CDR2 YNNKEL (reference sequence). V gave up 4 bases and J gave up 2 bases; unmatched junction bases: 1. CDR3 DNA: TGTGCCAGCAGCCGACTAGCGGGACCCTACAATGAGCAGTTCTTC. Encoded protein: CASSRLAGPYNEQFF.

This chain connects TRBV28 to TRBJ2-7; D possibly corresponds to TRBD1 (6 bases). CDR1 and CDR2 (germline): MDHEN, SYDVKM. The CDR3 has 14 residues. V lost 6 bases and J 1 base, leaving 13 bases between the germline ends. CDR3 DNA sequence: TGTGCCAGCAGCTTGGGGACACCTTCCTACGAGCAGTACTTC. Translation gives CASSLGTPSYEQYF.

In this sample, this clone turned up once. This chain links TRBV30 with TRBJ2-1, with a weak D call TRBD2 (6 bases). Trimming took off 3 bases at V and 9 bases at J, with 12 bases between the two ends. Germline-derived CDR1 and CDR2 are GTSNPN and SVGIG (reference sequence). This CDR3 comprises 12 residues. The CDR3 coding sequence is TGTGCCTGGAGGGACTATCTGGGTGAGCAGTTCTTC. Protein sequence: CAWRDYLGEQFF.

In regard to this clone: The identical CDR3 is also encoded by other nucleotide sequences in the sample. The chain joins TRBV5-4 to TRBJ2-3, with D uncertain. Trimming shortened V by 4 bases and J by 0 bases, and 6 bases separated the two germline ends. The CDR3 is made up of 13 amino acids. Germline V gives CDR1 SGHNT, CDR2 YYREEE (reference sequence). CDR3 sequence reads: CASSRSSTDTQYF. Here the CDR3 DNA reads TGTGCCAGCAGCCGTTCGAGCACAGATACGCAGTATTTT.

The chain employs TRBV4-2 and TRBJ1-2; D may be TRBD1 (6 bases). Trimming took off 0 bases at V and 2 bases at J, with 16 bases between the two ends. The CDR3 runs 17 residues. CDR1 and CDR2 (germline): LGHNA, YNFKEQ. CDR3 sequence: CASSQDPPQGRNYGYTF. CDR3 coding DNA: TGTGCCAGCAGCCAAGATCCCCCTCAGGGGCGCAACTATGGCTACACCTTC.

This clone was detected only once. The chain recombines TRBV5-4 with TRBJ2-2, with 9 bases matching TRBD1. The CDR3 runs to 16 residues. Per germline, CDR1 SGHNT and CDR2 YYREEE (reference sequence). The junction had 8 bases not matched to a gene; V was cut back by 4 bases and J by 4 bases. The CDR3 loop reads CASSPPGQGSTGELFF. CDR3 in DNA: TGTGCCAGCAGCCCTCCGGGACAGGGATCCACCGGGGAGCTGTTTTTT.

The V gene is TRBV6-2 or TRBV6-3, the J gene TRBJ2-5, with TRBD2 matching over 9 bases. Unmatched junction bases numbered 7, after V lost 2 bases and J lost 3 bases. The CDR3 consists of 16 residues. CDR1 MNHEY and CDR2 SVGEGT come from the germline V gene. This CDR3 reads CASSYELAGEKETQYF. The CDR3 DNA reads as TGTGCCAGCAGTTACGAACTAGCGGGTGAGAAAGAGACCCAGTACTTC.

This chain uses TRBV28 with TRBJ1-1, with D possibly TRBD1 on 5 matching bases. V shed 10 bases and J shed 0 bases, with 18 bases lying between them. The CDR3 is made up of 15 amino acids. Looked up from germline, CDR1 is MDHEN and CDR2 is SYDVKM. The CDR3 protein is CATMEGLSMNTEAFF. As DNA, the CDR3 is TGTGCCACTATGGAGGGGCTTTCTATGAACACTGAAGCTTTCTTT.

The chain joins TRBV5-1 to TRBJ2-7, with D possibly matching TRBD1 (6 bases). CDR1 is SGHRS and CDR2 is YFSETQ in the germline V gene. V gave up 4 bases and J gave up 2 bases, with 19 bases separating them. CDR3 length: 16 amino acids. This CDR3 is CASSMAPGHVAYEQYF. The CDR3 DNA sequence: TGCGCCAGCAGCATGGCACCGGGACACGTGGCCTACGAGCAGTACTTC.

Written as DNA, the CDR3 is TGCGCCAGCAGCTTGGCCGGGGCGGGGAGCTCTGGGGCCAACGTCCTGACTTTC. This encodes CASSLAGAGSSGANVLTF. The chain combines TRBV5-1 with TRBJ2-6, with D possibly matching TRBD2 (6 bases). Germline CDR1 SGHRS, CDR2 YFSETQ. V was trimmed by 0 bases and J by 0 bases, leaving 13 bases between them. The CDR3 length is 18 residues.